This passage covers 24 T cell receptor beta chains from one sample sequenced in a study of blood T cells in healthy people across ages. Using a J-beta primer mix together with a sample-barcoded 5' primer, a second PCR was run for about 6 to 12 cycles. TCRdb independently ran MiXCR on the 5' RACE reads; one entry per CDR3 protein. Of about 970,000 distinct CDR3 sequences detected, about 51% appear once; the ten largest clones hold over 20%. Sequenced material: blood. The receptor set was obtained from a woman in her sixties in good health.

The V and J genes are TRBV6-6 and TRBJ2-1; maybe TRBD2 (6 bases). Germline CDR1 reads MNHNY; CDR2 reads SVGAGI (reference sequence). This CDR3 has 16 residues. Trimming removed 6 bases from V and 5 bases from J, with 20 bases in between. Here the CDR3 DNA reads TGTGCCAGCAGGCCGCCGACTAGTCGGGCCCACAATGAGCAGTTCTTC. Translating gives CASRPPTSRAHNEQFF.

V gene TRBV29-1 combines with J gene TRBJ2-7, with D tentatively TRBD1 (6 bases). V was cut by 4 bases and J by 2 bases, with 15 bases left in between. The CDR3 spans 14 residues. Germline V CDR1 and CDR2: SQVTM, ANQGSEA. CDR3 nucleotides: TGCAGCGTTGTCCCAAGACAGGCCACCTACGAGCAGTACTTC. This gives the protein CSVVPRQATYEQYF.

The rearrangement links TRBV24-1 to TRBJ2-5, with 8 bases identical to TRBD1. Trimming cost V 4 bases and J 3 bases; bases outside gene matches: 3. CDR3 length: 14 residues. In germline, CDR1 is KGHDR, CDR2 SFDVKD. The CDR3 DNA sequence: TGTGCCACCAGTGACCGGACAGGGAAAGAGACCCAGTACTTC. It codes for CATSDRTGKETQYF.

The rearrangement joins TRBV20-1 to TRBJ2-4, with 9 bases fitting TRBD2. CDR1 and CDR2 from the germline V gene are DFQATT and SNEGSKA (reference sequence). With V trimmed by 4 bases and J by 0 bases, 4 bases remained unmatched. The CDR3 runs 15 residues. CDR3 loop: CSAITSGLAKNIQYF. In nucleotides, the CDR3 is TGCAGTGCTATTACTAGCGGGCTAGCCAAAAACATTCAGTACTTC.

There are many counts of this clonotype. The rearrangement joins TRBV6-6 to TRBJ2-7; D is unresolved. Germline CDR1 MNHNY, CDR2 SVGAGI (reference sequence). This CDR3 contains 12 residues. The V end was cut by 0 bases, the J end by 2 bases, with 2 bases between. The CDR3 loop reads CASSYSAYEQYF. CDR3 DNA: TGTGCCAGCAGTTACTCGGCCTACGAGCAGTACTTC.

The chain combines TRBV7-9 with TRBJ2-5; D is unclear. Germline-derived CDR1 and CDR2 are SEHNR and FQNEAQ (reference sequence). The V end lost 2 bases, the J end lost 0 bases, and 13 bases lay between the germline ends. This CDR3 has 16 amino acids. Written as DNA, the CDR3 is TGTGCCAGCAGCTTAACGGAAACGAATAACCAAGAGACCCAGTACTTC. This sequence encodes CASSLTETNNQETQYF. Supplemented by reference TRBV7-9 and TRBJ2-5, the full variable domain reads DTGVSQNPRHKITKRGQNVTFRCDPISEHNRLYWYRQTLGQGPEFLTYFQNEAQLEKSRLLSDRFSAERPKGSFSTLEIQRTEQGDSAMYLCASSLTETNNQETQYFGPGTRLLVL.

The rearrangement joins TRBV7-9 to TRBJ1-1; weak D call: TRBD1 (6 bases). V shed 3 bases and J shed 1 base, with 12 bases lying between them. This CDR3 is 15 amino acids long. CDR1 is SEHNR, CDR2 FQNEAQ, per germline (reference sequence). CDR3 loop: CASSLLTGKNTEAFF. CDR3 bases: TGTGCCAGCAGCTTGCTGACAGGCAAGAACACTGAAGCTTTCTTT.

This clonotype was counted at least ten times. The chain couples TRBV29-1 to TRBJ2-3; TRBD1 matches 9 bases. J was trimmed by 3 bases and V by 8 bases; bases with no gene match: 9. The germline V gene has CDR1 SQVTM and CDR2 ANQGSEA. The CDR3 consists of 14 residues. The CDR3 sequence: CSSTGQGWTDTQYF. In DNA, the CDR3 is TGCAGCTCTACGGGACAGGGTTGGACAGATACGCAGTATTTT.

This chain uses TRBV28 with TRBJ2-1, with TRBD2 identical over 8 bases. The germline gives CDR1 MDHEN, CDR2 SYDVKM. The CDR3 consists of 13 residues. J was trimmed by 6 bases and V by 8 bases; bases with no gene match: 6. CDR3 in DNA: TGTGCCAGCGGAACGGGAGGGCCCAATGAGCAGTTCTTC. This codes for CASGTGGPNEQFF.

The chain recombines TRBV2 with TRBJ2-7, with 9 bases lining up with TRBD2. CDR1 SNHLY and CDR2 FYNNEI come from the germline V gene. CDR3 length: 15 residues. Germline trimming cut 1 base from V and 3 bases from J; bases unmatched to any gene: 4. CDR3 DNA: TGTGCCAGCAGTGAAGGACTAGCGGATATCTACGAGCAGTACTTC. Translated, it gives CASSEGLADIYEQYF. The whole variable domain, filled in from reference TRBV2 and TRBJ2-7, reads EPEVTQTPSHQVTQMGQEVILRCVPISNHLYFYWYRQILGQKVEFLVSFYNNEISEKSEIFDDQFSVERPDGSNFTLKIRSTKLEDSAMYFCASSEGLADIYEQYFGPGTRLTVT.

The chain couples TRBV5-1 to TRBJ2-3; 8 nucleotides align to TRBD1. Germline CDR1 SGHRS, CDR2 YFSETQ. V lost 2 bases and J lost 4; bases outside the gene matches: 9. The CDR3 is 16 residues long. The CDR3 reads CASSFFTGGGADTQYF. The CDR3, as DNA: TGCGCCAGCAGCTTCTTTACAGGGGGAGGAGCAGATACGCAGTATTTT.

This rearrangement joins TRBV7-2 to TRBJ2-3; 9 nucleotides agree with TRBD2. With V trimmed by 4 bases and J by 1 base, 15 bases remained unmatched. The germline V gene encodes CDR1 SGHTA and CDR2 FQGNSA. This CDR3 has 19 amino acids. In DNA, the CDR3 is TGTGCCAGCAGCTACCTGCTCGGGCTAGCGGGATCCGGCACAGATACGCAGTATTTT. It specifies CASSYLLGLAGSGTDTQYF.

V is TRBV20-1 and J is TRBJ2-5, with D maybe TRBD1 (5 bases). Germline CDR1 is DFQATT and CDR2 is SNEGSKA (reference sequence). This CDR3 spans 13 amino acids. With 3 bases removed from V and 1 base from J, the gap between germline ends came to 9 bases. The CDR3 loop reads CSARDTLQETQYF. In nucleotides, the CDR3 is TGCAGTGCTAGGGACACACTCCAAGAGACCCAGTACTTC.

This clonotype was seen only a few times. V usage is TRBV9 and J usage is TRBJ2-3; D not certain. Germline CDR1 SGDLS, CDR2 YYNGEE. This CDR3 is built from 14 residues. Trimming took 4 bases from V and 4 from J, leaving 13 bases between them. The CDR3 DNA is TGTGCCAGCAGCTCTCGTAGCCCTCCAGATACGCAGTATTTT. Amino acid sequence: CASSSRSPPDTQYF. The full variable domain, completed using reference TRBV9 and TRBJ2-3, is DSGVTQTPKHLITATGQRVTLRCSPRSGDLSVYWYQQSLDQGLQFLIQYYNGEERAKGNILERFSAQQFPDLHSELNLSSLELGDSALYFCASSSRSPPDTQYFGPGTRLTVL.

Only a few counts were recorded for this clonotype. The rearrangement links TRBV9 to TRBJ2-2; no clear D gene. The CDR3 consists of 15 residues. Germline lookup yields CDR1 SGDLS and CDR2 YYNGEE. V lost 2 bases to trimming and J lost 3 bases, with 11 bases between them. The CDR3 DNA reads TGTGCCAGCAGCGTTGGTGGGGTTGACACCGGGGAGCTGTTTTTT. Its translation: CASSVGGVDTGELFF.

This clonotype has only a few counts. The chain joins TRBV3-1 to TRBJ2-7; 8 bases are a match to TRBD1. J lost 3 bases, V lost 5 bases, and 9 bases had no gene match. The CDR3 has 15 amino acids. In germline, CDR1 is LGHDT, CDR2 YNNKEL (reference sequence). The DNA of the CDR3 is TGTGCCAGCAGCGAATATCCGGGACAGGTCTACGAGCAGTACTTC. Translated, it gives CASSEYPGQVYEQYF.

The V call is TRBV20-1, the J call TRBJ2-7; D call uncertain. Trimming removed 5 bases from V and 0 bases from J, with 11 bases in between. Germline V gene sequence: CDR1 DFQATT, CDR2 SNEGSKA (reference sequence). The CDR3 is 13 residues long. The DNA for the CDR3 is TGCAGTGCTGTCCTGGAGAGCTCCTACGAGCAGTACTTC. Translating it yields CSAVLESSYEQYF.

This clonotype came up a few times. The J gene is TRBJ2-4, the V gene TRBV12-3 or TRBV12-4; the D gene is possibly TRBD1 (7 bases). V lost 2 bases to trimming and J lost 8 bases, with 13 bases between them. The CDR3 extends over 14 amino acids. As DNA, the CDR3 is TGTGCCAGCAGTTTAAGACAGGGAGGTGACATTCAGTACTTC. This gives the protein CASSLRQGGDIQYF.

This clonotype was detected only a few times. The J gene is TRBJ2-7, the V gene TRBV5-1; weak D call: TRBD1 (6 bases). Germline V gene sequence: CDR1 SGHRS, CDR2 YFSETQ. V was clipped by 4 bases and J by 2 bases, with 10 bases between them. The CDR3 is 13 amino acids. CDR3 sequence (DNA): TGCGCCAGCAGCACCCGGGACACCTACGAGCAGTACTTC. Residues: CASSTRDTYEQYF.

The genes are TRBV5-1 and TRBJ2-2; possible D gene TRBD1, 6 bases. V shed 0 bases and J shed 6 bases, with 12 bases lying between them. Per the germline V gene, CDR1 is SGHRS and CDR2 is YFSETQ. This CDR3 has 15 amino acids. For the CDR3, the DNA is TGCGCCAGCAGCTTGGAAAAGACAGGCGCCGGGGAGCTGTTTTTT. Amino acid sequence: CASSLEKTGAGELFF. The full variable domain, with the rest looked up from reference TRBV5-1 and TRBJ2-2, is KAGVTQTPRYLIKTRGQQVTLSCSPISGHRSVSWYQQTPGQGLQFLFEYFSETQRNKGNFPGRFSGRQFSNSRSEMNVSTLELGDSALYLCASSLEKTGAGELFFGEGSRLTVL.

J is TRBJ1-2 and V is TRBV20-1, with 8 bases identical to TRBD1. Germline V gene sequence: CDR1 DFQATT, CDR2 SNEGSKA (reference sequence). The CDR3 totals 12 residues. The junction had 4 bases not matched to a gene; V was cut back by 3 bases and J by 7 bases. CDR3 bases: TGCAGTGCTAGGGATACAGGGGGTGGCTACACCTTC. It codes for CSARDTGGGYTF.

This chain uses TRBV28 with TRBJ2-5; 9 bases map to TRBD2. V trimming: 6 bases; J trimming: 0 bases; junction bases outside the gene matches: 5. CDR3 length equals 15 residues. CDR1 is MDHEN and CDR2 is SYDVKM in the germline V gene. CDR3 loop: CASSRTSAYQETQYF. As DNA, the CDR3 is TGTGCCAGCAGCCGGACTAGCGCGTACCAAGAGACCCAGTACTTC.

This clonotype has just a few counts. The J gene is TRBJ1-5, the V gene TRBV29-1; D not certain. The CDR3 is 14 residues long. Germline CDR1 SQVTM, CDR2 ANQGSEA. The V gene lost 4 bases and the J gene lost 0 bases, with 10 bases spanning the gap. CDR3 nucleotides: TGCAGCGTTGTAGTGGTAGATAGCAATCAGCCCCAGCATTTT. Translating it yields CSVVVVDSNQPQHF.

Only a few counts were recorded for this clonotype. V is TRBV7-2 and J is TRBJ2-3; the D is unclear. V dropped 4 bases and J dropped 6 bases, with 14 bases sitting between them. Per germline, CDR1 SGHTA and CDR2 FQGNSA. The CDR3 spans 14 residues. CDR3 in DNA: TGTGCCAGCAGCTCCGGGCCCTTATATGATACGCAGTATTTT. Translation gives CASSSGPLYDTQYF.